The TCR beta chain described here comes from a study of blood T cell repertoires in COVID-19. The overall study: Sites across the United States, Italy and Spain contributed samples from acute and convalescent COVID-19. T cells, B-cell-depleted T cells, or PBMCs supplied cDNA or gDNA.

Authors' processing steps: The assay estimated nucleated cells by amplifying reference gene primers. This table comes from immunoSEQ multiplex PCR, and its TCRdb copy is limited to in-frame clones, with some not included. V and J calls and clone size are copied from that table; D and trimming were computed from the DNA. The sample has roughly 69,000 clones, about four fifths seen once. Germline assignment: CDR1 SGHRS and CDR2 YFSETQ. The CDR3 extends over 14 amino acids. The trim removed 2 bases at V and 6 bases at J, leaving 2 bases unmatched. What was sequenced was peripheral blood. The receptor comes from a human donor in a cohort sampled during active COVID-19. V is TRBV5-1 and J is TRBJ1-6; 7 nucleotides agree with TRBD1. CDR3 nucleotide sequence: TGCGCCAGCAGCTTCAGGGGGGTTAATTCACCCCTCCACTTT. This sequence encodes CASSFRGVNSPLHF.